The rows below give T cell receptor beta chains drawn from one sample of a study of T cells after yellow fever vaccination. TCRdb redid the calling of the 5' RACE reads with MiXCR, one entry per CDR3 protein. The profile covers 500,000 to 650,000 distinct CDR3 sequences, with 10% to 15% appearing a single time and more than 13% taken by the ten largest. The sample consisted of PBMCs, taken on the day of the yellow fever booster vaccination. Receptor source: a man aged 25 to 45 who received the YFV17D yellow fever vaccine. CDR3s include the opening cysteine and the closing phenylalanine or tryptophan. Each record gives: J gene, V gene, D gene, clone size, CDR3 DNA, CDR3 protein. D genes are given only for firm matches. Rows give clone size only sometimes, using once, few, many, or a class for an expanded clone.

TRBJ2-5 | TRBV20-1 | TRBD2 | NA | TGCAGTGCTGGCGACCTTTTAGCGGGAATAAGAGAGACCCAGTACTTC | CSAGDLLAGIRETQYF
TRBJ2-2 | TRBV4-1 | TRBD1 | few | TGCGCCAGCAGCCCGCCGGACAGGGTCGCCGGGGAGCTGTTTTTT | CASSPPDRVAGELFF
TRBJ1-1 | TRBV12-3/TRBV12-4 | NA | NA | TGTGCCAGCACCCAACGACGGAGTGGGCCTGAAGCTTTCTTT | CASTQRRSGPEAFF
TRBJ2-3 | TRBV9 | NA | NA | TGTGCCAGTGGGGAGGGGACACAGATTTACACAGATACGCAGTATTTT | CASGEGTQIYTDTQYF
TRBJ1-6 | TRBV3-1 | NA | NA | TGTGCCAGCAGCCAAACCAGGGAATCACCCCTCCACTTT | CASSQTRESPLHF
TRBJ2-5 | TRBV21-1 | NA | NA | TGTGCCAGCAGCATAACACGGGACAGGGGGCAAGAGACCCAGTACTTC | CASSITRDRGQETQYF
TRBJ2-3 | TRBV7-9 | NA | few | TGTGCCAGCAGCCGCCGGGGGTGGGGCACAGATACGCAGTATTTT | CASSRRGWGTDTQYF
TRBJ2-3 | TRBV5-1 | NA | NA | TGCGCCAGCAGATTTCGGGTGAGCACAGATACGCAGTATTTT | CASRFRVSTDTQYF
TRBJ1-2 | TRBV5-6 | NA | NA | TGTGCCAGCAGCCTGACGGATGTTGGCTACACCTTC | CASSLTDVGYTF
TRBJ1-5 | TRBV5-5 | NA | NA | TGTGCCAGCAGCCCAATAAAACCTGGGGCTAGCAATCAGCCCCAGCATTTT | CASSPIKPGASNQPQHF
TRBJ1-2 | TRBV6-5 | NA | NA | TGTGCCAGCAGTTCGAGAGACTTCTATGGCTACACCTTC | CASSSRDFYGYTF
TRBJ2-3 | TRBV29-1 | NA | NA | TGCAGCGTTCGGGGACAAATTAGCACAGATACGCAGTATTTT | CSVRGQISTDTQYF
TRBJ2-1 | TRBV7-9 | TRBD2 | few | TGTGCCAGCAGCCCTGGACTAGCGGGACGCTCCTACAATGAGCAGTTCTTC | CASSPGLAGRSYNEQFF
TRBJ2-3 | TRBV20-1 | NA | few | TGCACCGCGGGCGTCACAGATACGCAGTATTTT | CTAGVTDTQYF
TRBJ1-5 | TRBV12-3/TRBV12-4 | TRBD1 | NA | TGTGCCAGCAGTTTCAGGGGGACGGGCAATCAGCCCCAGCATTTT | CASSFRGTGNQPQHF
TRBJ2-1 | TRBV11-2 | NA | NA | TGTGCCAGCAGCTTAGATCAGGGGCTAGATGAGCAGTTCTTC | CASSLDQGLDEQFF
TRBJ1-3 | TRBV20-1 | NA | few | TGCAGTGCTAGAGATTCGAGCAGGATTGGAAACACCATATATTTT | CSARDSSRIGNTIYF
TRBJ2-5 | TRBV7-2 | TRBD1 | few | TGTGCCAGCAGCCCGCCGACAGGGGCGGTTGGAGAGACCCAGTACTTC | CASSPPTGAVGETQYF
TRBJ2-7 | TRBV15 | TRBD1 | NA | TGTGCCACCAGCAGAGTGAGGACAGGGTCCAACGAGCAGTACTTC | CATSRVRTGSNEQYF
TRBJ2-1 | TRBV9 | NA | NA | TGTGCCAGCAGCCCGGGGGCGAGCAATGAGCAGTTCTTC | CASSPGASNEQFF
TRBJ1-3 | TRBV5-1 | NA | NA | TGCGCCAGCAGCTTGGGGGCGTCTGGAAACACCATATATTTT | CASSLGASGNTIYF
TRBJ2-1 | TRBV6-2/TRBV6-3 | TRBD2 | NA | TGTGCCAGCAGTACCCGACGGACTAGCGGGAATTACAATGAGCAGTTCTTC | CASSTRRTSGNYNEQFF
TRBJ2-7 | TRBV6-2/TRBV6-3 | NA | NA | TGTGCCAGCAGATCGAATGGGATCAGGAACGAGCAGTACTTC | CASRSNGIRNEQYF
TRBJ2-1 | TRBV19 | NA | many | TGTGCCAGTTGGGCCGGGGATGAGCAGTTCTTC | CASWAGDEQFF
TRBJ1-5 | TRBV20-1 | NA | few | TGCAGTGCTGGTACTTGGAGCAATCAGCCCCAGCATTTT | CSAGTWSNQPQHF
TRBJ2-5 | TRBV7-2 | TRBD1 | NA | TGTGCCAGCAGCCCCACGGGACAGCACCAAGAGACCCAGTACTTC | CASSPTGQHQETQYF
TRBJ2-7 | TRBV10-2 | NA | NA | TGCGCCAGCAAAGAAATAGGCTCCTACGAGCAGTACTTC | CASKEIGSYEQYF
TRBJ2-1 | TRBV20-1 | NA | few | TGCAGTGCTAGAGTTACTCTAGCTAGCGCCTTCAATGAGCAGTTCTTC | CSARVTLASAFNEQFF
TRBJ2-7 | TRBV7-9 | TRBD2 | few | TGTGCCAGCAGCCCCCCACCTAGCGGGAGTGTAGGCGAGCAGTACTTC | CASSPPPSGSVGEQYF
TRBJ1-1 | TRBV25-1 | TRBD1 | NA | TGTGCCAGCAGTGAGGGTGGCAGGGGGGTCGGGGCTTTCTTT | CASSEGGRGVGAFF
TRBJ1-4 | TRBV7-9 | NA | NA | TGTGCCAGCAGCCAAGGGGCGGGAAAAAAACTGTTTTTT | CASSQGAGKKLFF
TRBJ2-5 | TRBV11-2 | TRBD1 | NA | TGTGCCAGCAGCCCACGTCGACAGGGTTTAGTTGAGACCCAGTACTTC | CASSPRRQGLVETQYF
TRBJ2-2 | TRBV19 | NA | few | TGTGCCAGTACGGCGGGTGTGAACACCGGGGAGCTGTTTTTT | CASTAGVNTGELFF
TRBJ2-3 | TRBV29-1 | NA | many | TGCAGCGTTGAAGCCTACGGTACGCAGTATTTT | CSVEAYGTQYF
TRBJ2-1 | TRBV20-1 | NA | few | TGCAGTGCTAGTCTGGACAGACGGCAGTTCTTC | CSASLDRRQFF
TRBJ2-2 | TRBV2 | NA | few | TGTGCCAGCAGTGAAGCGCTTCTTACAGACACCGGGGAGCTGTTTTTT | CASSEALLTDTGELFF
TRBJ2-7 | TRBV5-1 | NA | few | TGCGCCAGCAGCTTGGAGGCGAACACCTACGAGCAGTACTTC | CASSLEANTYEQYF
TRBJ2-7 | TRBV6-1 | NA | few | TGTGCCAGCGCACGGACCCGAGGATACGAGCAGTACTTC | CASARTRGYEQYF
TRBJ1-2 | TRBV6-6 | NA | NA | TGTGCCAGTTACAGGGTTTTGTATGGCTACACCTTC | CASYRVLYGYTF
TRBJ2-7 | TRBV28 | NA | few | TGTGCCAGCATTCATTCAACCGGAGGGGTGGGTTACGAGCAGTACTTC | CASIHSTGGVGYEQYF
TRBJ2-1 | TRBV11-2 | NA | few | TGTGCCAGCAGCCCCTGGGGGGGGACAACGCCTAATACTAACAATGAGCAGTTCTTC | CASSPWGGTTPNTNNEQFF
TRBJ2-7 | TRBV29-1 | TRBD2 | NA | TGCAGCGTTGGTGGGGGGGTACGCTACGAGCAGTACTTC | CSVGGGVRYEQYF
TRBJ2-7 | TRBV7-9 | TRBD1 | few | TGTGCCAGCAGCTTAGGTACGGGACAGACGACAACCTACGAGCAGTACTTC | CASSLGTGQTTTYEQYF